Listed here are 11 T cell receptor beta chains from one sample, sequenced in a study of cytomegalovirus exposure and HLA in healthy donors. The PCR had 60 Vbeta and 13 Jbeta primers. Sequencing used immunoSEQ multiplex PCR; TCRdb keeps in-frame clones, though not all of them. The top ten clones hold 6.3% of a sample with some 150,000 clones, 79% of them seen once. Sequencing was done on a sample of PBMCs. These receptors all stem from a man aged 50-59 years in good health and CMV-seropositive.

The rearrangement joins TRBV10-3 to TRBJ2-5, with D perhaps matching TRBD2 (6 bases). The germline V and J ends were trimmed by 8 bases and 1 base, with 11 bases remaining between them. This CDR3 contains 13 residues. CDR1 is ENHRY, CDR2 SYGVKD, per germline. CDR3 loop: CAISPGLQETQYF. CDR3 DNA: TGTGCCATCTCTCCGGGACTCCAAGAGACCCAGTACTTC.

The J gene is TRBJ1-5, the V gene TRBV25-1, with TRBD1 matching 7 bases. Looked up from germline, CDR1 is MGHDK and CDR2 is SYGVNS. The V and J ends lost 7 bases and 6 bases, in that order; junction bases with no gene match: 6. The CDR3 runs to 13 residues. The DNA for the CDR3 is TGTGCCAGCACACAGGGGCAAGGTCAGCCCCAGCATTTT. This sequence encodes CASTQGQGQPQHF.

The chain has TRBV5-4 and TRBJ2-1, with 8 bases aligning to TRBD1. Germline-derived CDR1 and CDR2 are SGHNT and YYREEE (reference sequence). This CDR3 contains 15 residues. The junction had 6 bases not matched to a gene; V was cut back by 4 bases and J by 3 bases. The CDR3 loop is CASSAPGQVYNEQFF. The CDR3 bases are TGTGCCAGCAGCGCCCCGGGACAGGTCTACAATGAGCAGTTCTTC.

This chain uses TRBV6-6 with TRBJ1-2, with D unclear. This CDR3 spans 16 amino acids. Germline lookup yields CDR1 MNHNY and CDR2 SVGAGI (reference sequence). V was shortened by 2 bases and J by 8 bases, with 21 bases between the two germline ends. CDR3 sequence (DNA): TGTGCCAGCAGTTACCTCTCTGGGCCGTACAGTCGCGGCTACACCTTC. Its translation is CASSYLSGPYSRGYTF.

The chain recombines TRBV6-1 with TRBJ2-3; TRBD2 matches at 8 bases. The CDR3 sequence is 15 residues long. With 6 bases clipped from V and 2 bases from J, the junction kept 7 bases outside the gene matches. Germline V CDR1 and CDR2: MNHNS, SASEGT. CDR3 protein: CASRDTSGVTDTQYF. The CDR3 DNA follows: TGTGCCAGCAGGGACACTAGCGGAGTCACAGATACGCAGTATTTT.

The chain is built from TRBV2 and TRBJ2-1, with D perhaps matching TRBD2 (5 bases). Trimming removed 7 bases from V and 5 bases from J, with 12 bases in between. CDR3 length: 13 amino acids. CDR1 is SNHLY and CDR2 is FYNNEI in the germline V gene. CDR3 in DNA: TGTGCCAGCACTTCGGACGGGAACAATGAGCAGTTCTTC. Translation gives CASTSDGNNEQFF.

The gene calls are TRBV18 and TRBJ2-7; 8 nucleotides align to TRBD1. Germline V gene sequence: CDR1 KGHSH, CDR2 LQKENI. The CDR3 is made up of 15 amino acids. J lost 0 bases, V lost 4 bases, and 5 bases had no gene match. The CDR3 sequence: CASSLTGTGSYEQYF. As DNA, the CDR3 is TGTGCCAGCTCACTTACCGGGACAGGCTCCTACGAGCAGTACTTC.

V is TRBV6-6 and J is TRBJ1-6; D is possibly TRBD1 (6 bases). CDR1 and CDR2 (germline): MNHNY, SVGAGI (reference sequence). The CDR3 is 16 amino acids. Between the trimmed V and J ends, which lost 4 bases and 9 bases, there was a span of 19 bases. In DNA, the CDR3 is TGTGCCAGCAGTTCGCCCGATACAGGGTTGGGTTCACCCCTCCACTTT. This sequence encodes CASSSPDTGLGSPLHF.

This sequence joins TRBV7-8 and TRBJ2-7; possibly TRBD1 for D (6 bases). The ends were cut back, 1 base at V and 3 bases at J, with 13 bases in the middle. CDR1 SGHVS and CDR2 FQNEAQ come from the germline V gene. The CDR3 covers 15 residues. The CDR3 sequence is CASSLGTDTDYEQYF. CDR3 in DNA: TGTGCCAGCAGCTTAGGGACAGATACTGACTACGAGCAGTACTTC.

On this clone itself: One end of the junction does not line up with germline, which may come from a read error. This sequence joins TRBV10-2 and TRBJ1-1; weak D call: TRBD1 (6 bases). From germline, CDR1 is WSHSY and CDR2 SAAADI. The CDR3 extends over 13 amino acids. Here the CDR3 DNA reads TGCGCCAGCCGGGAAGCAGGGGCGCCTGAAGTTTTCTTT. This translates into CASREAGAPEVFF.

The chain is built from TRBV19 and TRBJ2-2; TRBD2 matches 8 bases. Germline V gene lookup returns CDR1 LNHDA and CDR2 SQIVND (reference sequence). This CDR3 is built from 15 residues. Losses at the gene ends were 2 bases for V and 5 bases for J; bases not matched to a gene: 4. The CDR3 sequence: CASSIRGGLTGELFF. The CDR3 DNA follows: TGTGCCAGTAGTATACGGGGGGGATTAACCGGGGAGCTGTTTTTT.